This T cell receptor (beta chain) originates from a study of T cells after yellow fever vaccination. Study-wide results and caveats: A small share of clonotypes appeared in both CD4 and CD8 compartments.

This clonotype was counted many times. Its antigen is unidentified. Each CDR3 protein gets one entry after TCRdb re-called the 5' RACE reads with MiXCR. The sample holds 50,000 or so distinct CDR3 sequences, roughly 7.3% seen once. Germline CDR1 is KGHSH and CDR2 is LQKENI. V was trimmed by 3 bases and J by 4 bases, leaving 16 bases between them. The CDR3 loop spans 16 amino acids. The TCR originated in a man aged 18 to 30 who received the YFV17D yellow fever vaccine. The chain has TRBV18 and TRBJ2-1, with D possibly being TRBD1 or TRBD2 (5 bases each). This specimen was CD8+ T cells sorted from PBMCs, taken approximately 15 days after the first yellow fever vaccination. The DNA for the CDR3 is TGTGCCAGCTCACCCGAGGAGGACAACCAATACAATGAGCAGTTCTTC. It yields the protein CASSPEEDNQYNEQFF.